This TCR beta chain comes out of a study of CD8+CD57+ T cells in acquired aplastic anemia. Across the whole study: Isolated CD4+ and CD8+ cells, once sorted, yielded DNA averaging approximately 3 ug. Broader study findings: Patient and control CD8+ Simpson's diversity was not significantly different. Found in both controls and patients were approximately 29 CD8+ CDR3 sequences.

In the case of this clonotype: Its antigen is not known.

In germline, CDR1 is MGHRA, CDR2 YSYEKL. CDR3 length: 12 amino acids. Deletions cut 0 bases from V and 7 bases from J, with 7 bases between. Patients chosen for sequencing had shown CD8+CD57+ cell expansion by flow cytometry. Profiling that covered TCR beta VDJ and CDR3 relied on genomic DNA as its template. One entry per CDR3 protein, called by TCRdb with MiXCR from the reads. The sample lists 260,000 or so distinct CDR3 sequences, 40% to 50% occurring once. The source material was sorted CD4+, CD8+, or CD8+CD57+ T cells (not recorded which) from PBMCs. The sequence derives from a human donor with aplastic anemia. This chain joins TRBV4-1 and TRBJ2-7; D is uncertain. This CDR3 reads CASSQDHVEQYF. CDR3 nucleotides: TGCGCCAGCAGCCAAGATCACGTTGAGCAGTACTTC.